These 11 T cell receptor beta chains share one sample of origin, sequenced in a study of CXCR3-negative and CXCR3-positive naive CD8 T cells. Through 5' RACE with UMI labels, the TRB cDNA libraries were prepared. TCRdb re-called the 5' RACE reads and shows each CDR3 protein once, DNA omitted. Seen in this sample are about 40,000 distinct CDR3 sequences; the ten most common clones hold 6.5% to 8.5%. The sample consisted of memory CD8+ T cells from blood. Receptors were obtained from a human donor in good health. Some clones in this sample may be carry-over from other donors' samples.

This clonotype is identified as medium-sized from frequency. V usage is TRBV20-1 and J usage is TRBJ1-1; TCRdb outputs TRBD1, but without DNA this stays unchecked. CDR3 length equals 12 residues. The V gene's germline CDR1 is DFQATT and CDR2 SNEGSKA (reference sequence). The CDR3 region is CSAAQGDTEAFF.

V and J are TRBV14 and TRBJ2-7; the D call of TRBD1 rests on TCRdb alone, since no DNA is present to check it. This CDR3 is built from 14 residues. The germline V gene encodes CDR1 SGHDN and CDR2 FVKESK. The CDR3 loop is CASSLQGNYYEQYF.

The V and J genes are TRBV2 and TRBJ2-7; the TRBD1 assignment by TCRdb is unverifiable without DNA. Germline lookup yields CDR1 SNHLY and CDR2 FYNNEI. The CDR3 contains 14 residues. CDR3 in amino acids: CASAGTGDTYEQYF.

Considering frequency, this clonotype is medium-sized. This chain links TRBV6-5 with TRBJ2-7; no DNA is available, so the TRBD2 call from TCRdb remains unchecked. Germline V gene lookup returns CDR1 MNHEY and CDR2 SVGAGI. There are 14 residues in the CDR3. CDR3 in amino acids: CASSHGLALYEQYF.

The chain is built from TRBV7-6 and TRBJ2-7; TCRdb lists TRBD1, though no DNA is available to test this call. Germline V CDR1 and CDR2: SGHVS, FNYEAQ. The CDR3 has 14 amino acids. CDR3 amino acids: CASSYSGGDYEQYF.

The chain employs TRBV10-3 and TRBJ2-1; as DNA is missing, the TRBD1 call by TCRdb cannot be tested. CDR1 and CDR2 from the germline V gene are ENHRY and SYGVKD. The CDR3 covers 16 residues. The CDR3 is CAISEYDRGSSDEQFF.

The V call is TRBV6-5, the J call TRBJ1-5. This CDR3 spans 15 amino acids. Germline assignment: CDR1 MNHEY and CDR2 SVGAGI. This CDR3 is CASTVSITSNQPQHF.

This chain joins TRBV7-9 and TRBJ2-5; with no DNA, the TCRdb D assignment of TRBD1 cannot be verified. The CDR3 has 13 amino acids. CDR1 and CDR2 (germline): SEHNR, FQNEAQ (reference sequence). This CDR3 is CASSRPGGETQYF.

The V gene is TRBV29-1, the J gene TRBJ2-3. The germline V gene has CDR1 SQVTM and CDR2 ANQGSEA. CDR3 length: 15 residues. CDR3 protein: CSVEVFASSTDTQYF.

V usage is TRBV29-1 and J usage is TRBJ1-1; TCRdb reports TRBD1, a call that lacks DNA to check it against. Germline V gene sequence: CDR1 SQVTM, CDR2 ANQGSEA. The CDR3 is made up of 16 amino acids. The CDR3 region is CSVEEDRARVNTEAFF.

The chain uses TRBV7-9 and TRBJ2-3; TCRdb outputs TRBD1, but without DNA this stays unchecked. The CDR3 has 15 amino acids. Germline lookup yields CDR1 SEHNR and CDR2 FQNEAQ (reference sequence). The CDR3 region is CASSSTGGSGDTQYF.